This TCR beta chain was found in a study of T cell responses to AZD1222 COVID-19 vaccine. This clone was seen just once. Assay: immunoSEQ multiplex PCR; the TCRdb copy retains only in-frame clones and omits some. The sample yields about 160,000 clones, 90% to 95% seen once. CDR1 and CDR2 from the germline V gene are SGDLS and YYNGEE. The CDR3 is 14 amino acids. V dropped 4 bases and J dropped 2 bases, with 11 bases sitting between them. The V gene is TRBV9, the J gene TRBJ2-3; D may be TRBD1 (5 bases). The input for sequencing was peripheral blood, taken on day 0 of AZD1222 vaccination. The clonotype originates from an adult in good health. The DNA of the CDR3 is TGTGCCAGCAGCTCTCAGACAGCCACAGATACGCAGTATTTT. Encoded protein: CASSSQTATDTQYF.